A single TCR beta chain is shown here with its context. These data are taken from a study of technical replicates of blood from several donors. Germline lookup yields CDR1 SNHLY and CDR2 FYNNEI. The CDR3 contains 12 residues. V gave up 2 bases and J gave up 3 bases, with 5 bases separating them. Measured with immunoSEQ multiplex PCR; TCRdb has only the in-frame clones, and not every one. In the table there are some 80,000 clones, over 75% of which are singletons. This sequence originates from a human donor in good health. Some clones in this sample may be carry-over from other donors' samples. Input material: PBMCs. The chain employs TRBV2 and TRBJ2-7; D is ambiguous. The CDR3, as DNA: TGTGCCAGCAGTGAAAACGGCTACGAGCAGTACTTC. This sequence encodes CASSENGYEQYF. Using reference TRBV2 and TRBJ2-7 for the parts outside the CDR3, the full variable domain is EPEVTQTPSHQVTQMGQEVILRCVPISNHLYFYWYRQILGQKVEFLVSFYNNEISEKSEIFDDQFSVERPDGSNFTLKIRSTKLEDSAMYFCASSENGYEQYFGPGTRLTVT.